This T cell receptor (beta chain) is from a study of OX40 agonist ivuxolimab in advanced cancers. In the study overall: Hepatocellular carcinoma, melanoma, renal cell or head and neck cancer was diagnosed in the dose-escalation patients. Of the participants, approximately 40% had some prior anti-PD-1, anti-PD-L1 or anti-CTLA-4 therapy, which was allowed.

The CDR3 consists of 14 residues. Germline CDR1 MNHNY, CDR2 SVGAGI (reference sequence). Here immunoSEQ multiplex PCR was the method, and the copy in TCRdb shows in-frame clones only, minus some. The sample has 70,000 or so clones, 88% seen once. The receptor comes from an adult with an advanced solid tumor such as melanoma, head and neck, liver or kidney cancer. This sequence joins TRBV6-6 and TRBJ2-5; 9 bases align to TRBD2. The DNA end lines up better with TRBJ2-7; the J call may be wrong. The sequencing here drew on CD4+ or CD8+ T cells sorted from blood, taken in a trial of the OX40 agonist ivuxolimab. The CDR3 is CASSYVTSGYEQYF. CDR3 DNA: TGTGCCAGCAGTTATGTGACTAGCGGTTACGAGCAGTACTTC.